This is a list of T cell receptor beta chains from one sample in a study of shared clonotypes between healthy human individuals. Assay: immunoSEQ multiplex PCR; the TCRdb copy retains only in-frame clones and omits some. The table lists some 1.5 million clones, roughly 97% of them singletons. Sequencing was done on a sample of naive CD4+ T cells sorted from blood. The receptor source for this set is a man younger than 45 in good health. Each CDR3 is given with its conserved first and last residue. Fields, in order: CDR3 protein, CDR3 DNA, D gene, clone size, J gene, V gene. A D gene is named only where the DNA matches it firmly. Size tells how often a clone was seen (once, few, many) or the class of an expanded clone, and some rows leave it out.

CDR3 protein: CASSPPGLGIYEQYF
CDR3 DNA: TGTGCCAGCAGTCCACCGGGACTAGGTATCTACGAGCAGTACTTC
D gene: TRBD2
clone size: -
J gene: TRBJ2-7
V gene: TRBV28

CDR3 protein: CATSRDSWADTQYF
CDR3 DNA: TGTGCCACCAGCAGAGATTCCTGGGCAGATACGCAGTATTTT
D gene: -
clone size: -
J gene: TRBJ2-3
V gene: TRBV15

CDR3 protein: CASSLGGANGNTIYF
CDR3 DNA: TGTGCCAGCAGCTTAGGGGGGGCTAATGGAAACACCATATATTTT
D gene: -
clone size: -
J gene: TRBJ1-3
V gene: TRBV13

CDR3 protein: CASRPPTSGRGKDTQYF
CDR3 DNA: TGTGCAAGTCGCCCTCCGACTAGCGGGAGGGGTAAAGATACGCAGTATTTT
D gene: -
clone size: -
J gene: TRBJ2-3
V gene: TRBV12-2

CDR3 protein: CASSISGQGLVNEQFF
CDR3 DNA: TGTGCCAGTAGTATCTCGGGACAGGGACTCGTCAATGAGCAGTTCTTC
D gene: TRBD1
clone size: -
J gene: TRBJ2-1
V gene: TRBV19

CDR3 protein: CASSPMRSIGNEQFF
CDR3 DNA: TGTGCCAGCAGCCCGATGCGGTCCATAGGAAATGAGCAGTTCTTC
D gene: -
clone size: once
J gene: TRBJ2-1
V gene: TRBV5-4

CDR3 protein: CASSVGGDGELFF
CDR3 DNA: TGTGCCAGCAGCGTAGGTGGCGACGGGGAGCTGTTTTTT
D gene: -
clone size: -
J gene: TRBJ2-2
V gene: TRBV9

CDR3 protein: CASSSGLAGNPSSYEQYF
CDR3 DNA: TGCGCCAGCAGCTCGGGACTAGCGGGAAATCCCAGCTCCTACGAGCAGTACTTC
D gene: TRBD2
clone size: -
J gene: TRBJ2-7
V gene: TRBV5-1

CDR3 protein: CASIGAAEAFF
CDR3 DNA: TGTGCCAGCATAGGGGCCGCTGAAGCTTTCTTT
D gene: -
clone size: -
J gene: TRBJ1-1
V gene: TRBV28

CDR3 protein: CASSLNHLSGISSYEQFF
CDR3 DNA: TGTGCCAGCAGCTTAAATCACCTTAGCGGGATAAGCAGCTATGAGCAGTTCTTC
D gene: TRBD2
clone size: -
J gene: TRBJ2-1
V gene: TRBV7-2

CDR3 protein: CAISPRGQGDRYTF
CDR3 DNA: TGTGCCATCAGTCCCCGGGGGCAGGGTGATCGCTACACCTTC
D gene: -
clone size: -
J gene: TRBJ1-2
V gene: TRBV10-3

CDR3 protein: CASSPVAPSYNEQFF
CDR3 DNA: TGTGCCAGCTCCCCGGTCGCTCCCTCCTACAATGAGCAGTTCTTC
D gene: -
clone size: -
J gene: TRBJ2-1
V gene: TRBV18

CDR3 protein: CASSPGIGGSGANVLTF
CDR3 DNA: TGTGCCAGCAGCCCAGGGATTGGGGGCTCTGGGGCCAACGTCCTGACTTTC
D gene: -
clone size: -
J gene: TRBJ2-6
V gene: TRBV11-3

CDR3 protein: CASSSQGEPYNEQFF
CDR3 DNA: TGTGCCAGCAGCTCTCAGGGGGAGCCCTACAATGAGCAGTTCTTC
D gene: TRBD1
clone size: -
J gene: TRBJ2-1
V gene: TRBV7-3

CDR3 protein: CASSEHGTGWGLAARGQYF
CDR3 DNA: TGTGCCAGCAGTGAACATGGGACGGGATGGGGACTAGCGGCCCGCGGGCAGTACTTC
D gene: TRBD2
clone size: -
J gene: TRBJ2-7
V gene: TRBV6-1

CDR3 protein: CASSLVDGKYTEAFF
CDR3 DNA: TGCGCCAGCAGCTTGGTCGACGGGAAGTACACTGAAGCTTTCTTT
D gene: -
clone size: once
J gene: TRBJ1-1
V gene: TRBV5-1

CDR3 protein: CAIRPGSPSATEAFF
CDR3 DNA: TGTGCCATCAGACCCGGGAGTCCATCGGCCACTGAAGCTTTCTTT
D gene: -
clone size: once
J gene: TRBJ1-1
V gene: TRBV10-3

CDR3 protein: CASTRGIRSGFSYEQYF
CDR3 DNA: TGTGCCAGCACCCGGGGGATTCGAAGCGGGTTTTCCTACGAGCAGTACTTC
D gene: -
clone size: -
J gene: TRBJ2-7
V gene: TRBV25-1

CDR3 protein: CASSVAQTGSYNEQFF
CDR3 DNA: TGTGCCAGCAGCGTAGCCCAGACAGGGTCCTACAATGAGCAGTTCTTC
D gene: TRBD1
clone size: once
J gene: TRBJ2-1
V gene: TRBV9

CDR3 protein: CASRLGQAPYEQYF
CDR3 DNA: TGTGCCAGCAGACTCGGACAGGCCCCCTACGAGCAGTACTTC
D gene: TRBD1
clone size: -
J gene: TRBJ2-7
V gene: TRBV28

CDR3 protein: CASSFSYMAGAVQETQYF
CDR3 DNA: TGTGCCAGCAGCTTCAGTTATATGGCGGGGGCGGTCCAAGAGACCCAGTACTTC
D gene: -
clone size: -
J gene: TRBJ2-5
V gene: TRBV28

CDR3 protein: CASSLGSDYEQYF
CDR3 DNA: TGTGCCAGCAGCCTAGGCAGTGACTACGAGCAGTACTTC
D gene: -
clone size: -
J gene: TRBJ2-7
V gene: TRBV7-9

CDR3 protein: CASSMTGAVRYGYTF
CDR3 DNA: TGTGCCAGTAGTATGACAGGGGCCGTCCGCTATGGCTACACCTTC
D gene: TRBD1
clone size: -
J gene: TRBJ1-2
V gene: TRBV19

CDR3 protein: CATSRVGLAGHNEQFF
CDR3 DNA: TGTGCCACCAGCAGAGTGGGGCTAGCGGGCCACAATGAGCAGTTCTTC
D gene: TRBD2
clone size: -
J gene: TRBJ2-1
V gene: TRBV15

CDR3 protein: CSVQGVLAGNEQFF
CDR3 DNA: TGCAGCGTCCAGGGGGTACTCGCGGGCAATGAGCAGTTCTTC
D gene: TRBD1
clone size: -
J gene: TRBJ2-1
V gene: TRBV29-1

CDR3 protein: CASSLGDRGLTTNEKLFF
CDR3 DNA: TGTGCCAGCAGCTTAGGGGACAGGGGTCTCACAACTAATGAAAAACTGTTTTTT
D gene: TRBD1
clone size: -
J gene: TRBJ1-4
V gene: TRBV7-9

CDR3 protein: CAWDRRSTEAFF
CDR3 DNA: TGTGCCTGGGATAGGAGGAGCACTGAAGCTTTCTTT
D gene: -
clone size: -
J gene: TRBJ1-1
V gene: TRBV30

CDR3 protein: CATSSSSGRVYNEQFF
CDR3 DNA: TGTGCCACCAGCAGTTCTAGCGGGAGGGTATACAATGAGCAGTTCTTC
D gene: TRBD2
clone size: -
J gene: TRBJ2-1
V gene: TRBV15

CDR3 protein: CASSFLSSRGQPQHF
CDR3 DNA: TGTGCCAGCAGTTTCCTCTCCTCCCGTGGACAGCCCCAGCATTTT
D gene: -
clone size: -
J gene: TRBJ1-5
V gene: TRBV27

CDR3 protein: CASSLASETNEQFF
CDR3 DNA: TGTGCCAGCAGCTTGGCTAGCGAGACCAATGAGCAGTTCTTC
D gene: -
clone size: -
J gene: TRBJ2-1
V gene: TRBV11-3

CDR3 protein: CASSPFSSDEQYF
CDR3 DNA: TGTGCCAGTAGTCCCTTTTCCTCTGACGAGCAGTACTTC
D gene: -
clone size: -
J gene: TRBJ2-7
V gene: TRBV19

CDR3 protein: CASSFEGSNQPQHF
CDR3 DNA: TGTGCCAGCAGCTTTGAAGGGAGCAATCAGCCCCAGCATTTT
D gene: -
clone size: -
J gene: TRBJ1-5
V gene: TRBV5-4

CDR3 protein: CASSSQTVPFNEQYF
CDR3 DNA: TGTGCCAGCAGCTCCCAGACAGTGCCGTTCAACGAGCAGTACTTC
D gene: -
clone size: once
J gene: TRBJ2-7
V gene: TRBV7-6

CDR3 protein: CSVEWHSTGELFF
CDR3 DNA: TGCAGCGTTGAATGGCACTCCACCGGGGAGCTGTTTTTT
D gene: -
clone size: -
J gene: TRBJ2-2
V gene: TRBV29-1

CDR3 protein: CASRLDGNQPQHF
CDR3 DNA: TGTGCCAGCAGGTTAGACGGGAATCAGCCCCAGCATTTT
D gene: -
clone size: -
J gene: TRBJ1-5
V gene: TRBV6-1

CDR3 protein: CASSQGFSEETQYF
CDR3 DNA: TGCGCCAGCAGCCAAGGGTTTAGTGAAGAGACCCAGTACTTC
D gene: -
clone size: -
J gene: TRBJ2-5
V gene: TRBV4-3

CDR3 protein: CASSLVAETQYF
CDR3 DNA: TGTGCCAGCAGCTTAGTAGCGGAGACCCAGTACTTC
D gene: -
clone size: -
J gene: TRBJ2-5
V gene: TRBV7-9

CDR3 protein: CASSLALAGGRTGELFF
CDR3 DNA: TGTGCCAGCAGCTTAGCCCTAGCGGGAGGGCGAACCGGGGAGCTGTTTTTT
D gene: TRBD2
clone size: -
J gene: TRBJ2-2
V gene: TRBV7-6

CDR3 protein: CASSVEVGLEQFF
CDR3 DNA: TGTGCCAGCAGCGTAGAGGTCGGACTTGAGCAGTTCTTC
D gene: -
clone size: -
J gene: TRBJ2-1
V gene: TRBV9

CDR3 protein: CASSQAGGNGYTF
CDR3 DNA: TGTGCCAGCAGCCAAGCAGGGGGCAATGGCTACACCTTC
D gene: TRBD1
clone size: -
J gene: TRBJ1-2
V gene: TRBV4-2

CDR3 protein: CASSLGWSGEKLFF
CDR3 DNA: TGTGCCAGCAGCTTAGGGTGGTCTGGCGAAAAACTGTTTTTT
D gene: -
clone size: -
J gene: TRBJ1-4
V gene: TRBV7-2

CDR3 protein: CAYTGQETQYF
CDR3 DNA: TGTGCGTACACAGGGCAAGAGACCCAGTACTTC
D gene: -
clone size: -
J gene: TRBJ2-5
V gene: TRBV20-1

CDR3 protein: CASSLGTGGTYEQYF
CDR3 DNA: TGCGCCAGCAGCTTGGGGACAGGGGGTACCTACGAGCAGTACTTC
D gene: TRBD1
clone size: -
J gene: TRBJ2-7
V gene: TRBV5-1

CDR3 protein: CASSIEKPRRNGQGAGNQPQHF
CDR3 DNA: TGTGCCAGTAGTATAGAGAAACCACGCCGAAACGGACAGGGAGCGGGAAATCAGCCCCAGCATTTT
D gene: TRBD1
clone size: -
J gene: TRBJ1-5
V gene: TRBV19

CDR3 protein: CASSPDGPYQPQHF
CDR3 DNA: TGTGCCAGCAGCCCCGACGGTCCCTACCAGCCCCAGCATTTT
D gene: -
clone size: -
J gene: TRBJ1-5
V gene: TRBV7-2

CDR3 protein: CASSLAGTGAEQFF
CDR3 DNA: TGCGCCAGCAGCTTGGCCGGAACCGGAGCTGAGCAGTTCTTC
D gene: -
clone size: -
J gene: TRBJ2-1
V gene: TRBV5-1

CDR3 protein: CASSYGRAAGELFF
CDR3 DNA: TGCGCCAGCAGCTACGGACGAGCGGCCGGGGAGCTGTTTTTT
D gene: -
clone size: -
J gene: TRBJ2-2
V gene: TRBV5-1

CDR3 protein: CASSMVAGPYNEQFF
CDR3 DNA: TGTGCCAGTAGTATGGTGGCGGGACCCTACAATGAGCAGTTCTTC
D gene: -
clone size: -
J gene: TRBJ2-1
V gene: TRBV19

CDR3 protein: CASSTGLARADETQYF
CDR3 DNA: TGTGCCAGCAGCACGGGACTAGCGAGAGCCGATGAGACCCAGTACTTC
D gene: TRBD2
clone size: -
J gene: TRBJ2-5
V gene: TRBV5-4

CDR3 protein: CASSQEGGRLYEKLFF
CDR3 DNA: TGCGCCAGCAGCCAAGAGGGGGGCAGGTTATATGAAAAACTGTTTTTT
D gene: -
clone size: -
J gene: TRBJ1-4
V gene: TRBV4-1

CDR3 protein: CASSTLGQMNTEAFF
CDR3 DNA: TGTGCCAGTAGTACTCTGGGACAGATGAACACTGAAGCTTTCTTT
D gene: TRBD1
clone size: -
J gene: TRBJ1-1
V gene: TRBV19

CDR3 protein: CATSRDGAGGYEQYF
CDR3 DNA: TGTGCCACCAGCAGAGATGGGGCAGGGGGCTACGAGCAGTACTTC
D gene: TRBD1
clone size: once
J gene: TRBJ2-7
V gene: TRBV15

CDR3 protein: CASSRDRGPYEQYF
CDR3 DNA: TGTGCCAGCAGTCGGGACAGGGGTCCCTACGAGCAGTACTTC
D gene: TRBD1
clone size: -
J gene: TRBJ2-7
V gene: TRBV27

CDR3 protein: CASSLGALGGRADTQYF
CDR3 DNA: TGTGCCAGCAGTTTGGGGGCCCTGGGCGGGAGGGCAGATACGCAGTATTTT
D gene: TRBD2
clone size: -
J gene: TRBJ2-3
V gene: TRBV7-2